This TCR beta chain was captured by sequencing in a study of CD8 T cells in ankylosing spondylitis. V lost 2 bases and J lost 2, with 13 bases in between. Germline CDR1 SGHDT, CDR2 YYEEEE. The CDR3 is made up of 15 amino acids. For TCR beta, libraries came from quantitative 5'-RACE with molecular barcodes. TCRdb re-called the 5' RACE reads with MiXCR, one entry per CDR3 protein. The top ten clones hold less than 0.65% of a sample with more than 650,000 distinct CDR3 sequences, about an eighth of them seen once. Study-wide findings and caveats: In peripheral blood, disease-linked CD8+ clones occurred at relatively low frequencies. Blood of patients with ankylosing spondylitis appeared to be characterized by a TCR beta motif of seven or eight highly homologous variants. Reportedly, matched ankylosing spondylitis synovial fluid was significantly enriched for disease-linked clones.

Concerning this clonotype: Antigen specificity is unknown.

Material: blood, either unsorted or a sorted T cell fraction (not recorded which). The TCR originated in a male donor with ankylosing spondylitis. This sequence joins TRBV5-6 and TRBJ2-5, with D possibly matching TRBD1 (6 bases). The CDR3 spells CASSFVPGTQETQYF. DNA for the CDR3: TGTGCCAGCAGCTTCGTGCCTGGGACACAAGAGACCCAGTACTTC. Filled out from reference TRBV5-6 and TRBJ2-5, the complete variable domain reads DAGVTQSPTHLIKTRGQQVTLRCSPKSGHDTVSWYQQALGQGPQFIFQYYEEEERQRGNFPDRFSGHQFPNYSSELNVNALLLGDSALYLCASSFVPGTQETQYFGPGTRLLVL.